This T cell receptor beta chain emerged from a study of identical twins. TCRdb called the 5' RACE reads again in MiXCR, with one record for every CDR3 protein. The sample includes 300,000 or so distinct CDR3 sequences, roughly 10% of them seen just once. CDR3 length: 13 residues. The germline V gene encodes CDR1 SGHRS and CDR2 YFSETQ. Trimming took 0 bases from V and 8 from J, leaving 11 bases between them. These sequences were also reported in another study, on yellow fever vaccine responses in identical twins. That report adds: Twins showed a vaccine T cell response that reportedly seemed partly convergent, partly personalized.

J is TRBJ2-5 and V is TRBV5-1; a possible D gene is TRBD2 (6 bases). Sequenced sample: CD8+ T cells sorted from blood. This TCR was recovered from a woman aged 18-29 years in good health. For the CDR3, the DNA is TGCGCCAGCAGCTTGGCGTGGGGGGAAACCCAGTACTTC. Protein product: CASSLAWGETQYF.